Shown below are 22 T cell receptor beta chains from a single sample sequenced in a study of cytomegalovirus exposure and HLA in healthy donors. Clones were sequenced by immunoSEQ multiplex PCR, and TCRdb holds only the in-frame ones, with some missing. The data contain about 180,000 clones, roughly 85% of them singletons. Sequenced sample: PBMCs. The receptors shown here come from a man aged 18-30 years in good health and CMV-seropositive.

The chain uses TRBV4-1 and TRBJ1-2; weak D call: TRBD1 (6 bases). Germline lookup yields CDR1 MGHRA and CDR2 YSYEKL. The CDR3 extends over 13 amino acids. The ends were cut back, 1 base at V and 4 bases at J, with 7 bases in the middle. The CDR3 is CASSQGDTYGYTF. The DNA for the CDR3 is TGCGCCAGCAGCCAAGGGGACACCTATGGCTACACCTTC.

The rearrangement uses TRBV7-2 and TRBJ2-3, with D uncertain. Germline CDR1 and CDR2: SGHTA and FQGNSA. The CDR3 loop spans 14 amino acids. With 4 bases removed from V and 5 bases from J, the gap between germline ends came to 13 bases. CDR3 coding DNA: TGTGCCAGCAGCTATCTACCAGGTGGAGATACGCAGTATTTT. This gives the protein CASSYLPGGDTQYF.

This chain links TRBV18 with TRBJ2-7; unclear D gene. The CDR3 extends over 13 amino acids. V was pared by 1 base and J by 4 bases, with 8 bases between. Germline V gene data show CDR1 as KGHSH and CDR2 as LQKENI. CDR3 protein: CASSPHPRYEQYF. The DNA for the CDR3 is TGTGCCAGCTCACCACACCCCAGGTACGAGCAGTACTTC.

The V gene is TRBV4-1, the J gene TRBJ1-4; D is perhaps TRBD1 (6 bases). Germline V gene data show CDR1 as MGHRA and CDR2 as YSYEKL. The length of the CDR3 is 15 residues. V was clipped by 4 bases and J by 3 bases, with 12 bases between them. CDR3 residues: CASSRATGANEKLFF. Here the CDR3 DNA reads TGCGCCAGCAGCCGGGCGACAGGTGCTAATGAAAAACTGTTTTTT.

In this sample, this clone turned up a few times. The chain links TRBV20-1 to TRBJ1-2, with D maybe TRBD1 (5 bases). The CDR3 contains 11 residues. The ends were cut back, 3 bases at V and 8 bases at J, with 10 bases in the middle. Germline lookup yields CDR1 DFQATT and CDR2 SNEGSKA (reference sequence). The CDR3 coding sequence is TGCAGTGCTAGTCCAGGGTACGGCTACACCTTC. This gives the protein CSASPGYGYTF.

The genes are TRBV27 and TRBJ2-3; 10 bases match TRBD2. The junction had 3 bases not matched to a gene; V was cut back by 3 bases and J by 3 bases. The CDR3 is 15 residues long. The germline gives CDR1 MNHEY, CDR2 SMNVEV (reference sequence). The DNA for the CDR3 is TGTGCCAGCAGTTTCCGGACTAGCGGAACAGATACGCAGTATTTT. Residues: CASSFRTSGTDTQYF.

The J gene is TRBJ1-1, the V gene TRBV28; possible D gene TRBD1, 6 bases. Germline values: CDR1 MDHEN, CDR2 SYDVKM. Trimming cost V 4 bases and J 0 bases, with 21 bases left between them. CDR3 length: 18 amino acids. The CDR3 reads CASSSQQGRLLLNTEAFF. The CDR3, as DNA: TGTGCCAGCAGTTCACAACAGGGTCGGCTGTTATTGAACACTGAAGCTTTCTTT.

This clone was picked up a small number of times. The CDR3 DNA is TGTGCCACCAAGGGGCAGTACACTGAAGCTTTCTTT. Its protein product is CATKGQYTEAFF. The chain joins TRBV19 to TRBJ1-1; tentative D call: TRBD1 (5 bases). The V gene's germline CDR1 is LNHDA and CDR2 SQIVND (reference sequence). The CDR3 contains 12 residues. V was shortened by 10 bases and J by 3 bases, with 12 bases between the two germline ends.

CDR3 sequence reads: CASSPRLAGLTGELFF. The DNA for the CDR3 is TGCGCCAGCAGTCCAAGGCTAGCGGGACTCACCGGGGAGCTGTTTTTT. J is TRBJ2-2 and V is TRBV5-1, with 9 bases identical to TRBD2. The CDR3 extends over 16 amino acids. J was trimmed by 4 bases and V by 5 bases; bases with no gene match: 9. Germline loops: CDR1 SGHRS, CDR2 YFSETQ.

The chain employs TRBV6-6 and TRBJ1-5; 9 positions agree with TRBD1. After removal of 6 bases from V and 4 bases from J, the junction contained 4 bases not matched to a gene. The CDR3 totals 14 residues. Germline loops: CDR1 MNHNY, CDR2 SVGAGI (reference sequence). DNA for the CDR3: TGTGCCAGCAGCCTGGGACAGGGTAATCAGCCCCAGCATTTT. It is translated as CASSLGQGNQPQHF.

The chain is built from TRBV5-4 and TRBJ2-1, with TRBD2 matching over 9 bases. Germline assignment: CDR1 SGHNT and CDR2 YYREEE (reference sequence). The CDR3 loop spans 15 amino acids. Germline trimming cut 2 bases from V and 2 bases from J; bases unmatched to any gene: 2. As DNA, the CDR3 is TGTGCCAGCAGCTTATCTAGCGGGGCCTACAATGAGCAGTTCTTC. Protein product: CASSLSSGAYNEQFF. The full variable domain, completed using reference TRBV5-4 and TRBJ2-1, is ETGVTQSPTHLIKTRGQQVTLRCSSQSGHNTVSWYQQALGQGPQFIFQYYREEENGRGNFPPRFSGLQFPNYSSELNVNALELDDSALYLCASSLSSGAYNEQFFGPGTRLTVL.

This chain connects TRBV18 to TRBJ1-5; 8 bases are a match to TRBD1. V shed 3 bases and J 7 bases; nucleotides not matched to a gene: 2. Germline lookup yields CDR1 KGHSH and CDR2 LQKENI. This CDR3 region has 13 residues. CDR3 sequence reads: CASSPTGDQPQHF. Here the CDR3 DNA reads TGTGCCAGCTCACCGACAGGGGACCAGCCCCAGCATTTT.

The chain has TRBV7-2 and TRBJ2-7; 8 positions agree with TRBD2. Per the germline V gene, CDR1 is SGHTA and CDR2 is FQGNSA. CDR3 size: 17 residues. Trimming at V came to 2 bases and at J to 5 bases, leaving 14 bases not matched to a gene. CDR3 coding DNA: TGTGCCAGCAGCTTACCCCGCCGCAGCGGGAGAGGCCACGAGCAGTACTTC. Protein product: CASSLPRRSGRGHEQYF.

This sequence joins TRBV5-1 and TRBJ2-2; 8 nucleotides align to TRBD1. CDR1 and CDR2 from the germline V gene are SGHRS and YFSETQ. With V trimmed by 0 bases and J by 4 bases, 5 bases remained unmatched. There are 16 residues in the CDR3. The CDR3, as DNA: TGCGCCAGCAGCTTGGCGACAGGGGACGCCACCGGGGAGCTGTTTTTT. Its translation is CASSLATGDATGELFF.

V and J are TRBV19 and TRBJ1-1, with 10 positions matching TRBD1. There are 18 residues in the CDR3. CDR1 and CDR2 (germline): LNHDA, SQIVND (reference sequence). V dropped 1 base and J dropped 3; count of bases not matched to a gene: 11. CDR3 nucleotide sequence: TGTGCCAGTAGTATAGGGGTGACAGGGGGCTACAGAGACACTGAAGCTTTCTTT. This sequence encodes CASSIGVTGGYRDTEAFF. Full variable domain (missing parts from reference TRBV19 and TRBJ1-1): DGGITQSPKYLFRKEGQNVTLSCEQNLNHDAMYWYRQDPGQGLRLIYYSQIVNDFQKGDIAEGYSVSREKKESFPLTVTSAQKNPTAFYLCASSIGVTGGYRDTEAFFGQGTRLTVV.

This clone was observed a few times. The gene calls are TRBV5-1 and TRBJ1-2; TRBD1 matches at 11 bases. The trim removed 5 bases at V and 6 bases at J, leaving 12 bases unmatched. The V gene's germline CDR1 is SGHRS and CDR2 YFSETQ. The CDR3 is 16 residues long. This CDR3 is CASSSTGTGGTDGYTF. The CDR3 region has the DNA TGCGCCAGCAGTTCTACGGGGACAGGGGGAACGGATGGCTACACCTTC. Variable domain in full (rest from reference TRBV5-1 and TRBJ1-2): KAGVTQTPRYLIKTRGQQVTLSCSPISGHRSVSWYQQTPGQGLQFLFEYFSETQRNKGNFPGRFSGRQFSNSRSEMNVSTLELGDSALYLCASSSTGTGGTDGYTFGSGTRLTVV.

This chain connects TRBV11-3 to TRBJ2-7, with 8 nucleotides matching TRBD1. CDR3 length: 14 amino acids. Per the germline V gene, CDR1 is SGHNT and CDR2 is YENEEA. After removal of 5 bases from V and 7 bases from J, the junction contained 10 bases not matched to a gene. CDR3 DNA: TGTGCCAGCAGCCTATTCGCAGGGGGCGGTGAGCAGTACTTC. Translation gives CASSLFAGGGEQYF.

The V gene is TRBV9, the J gene TRBJ2-7; tentatively, D is TRBD1 (5 bases). The germline CDR1 and CDR2 sequences are SGDLS and YYNGEE. The germline V and J ends were trimmed by 3 bases and 2 bases, with 9 bases remaining between them. The CDR3 runs to 13 residues. The CDR3, as DNA: TGTGCCAGCAGCGAGGGGATGACCTACGAGCAGTACTTC. Translated: CASSEGMTYEQYF.

The chain is built from TRBV5-1 and TRBJ1-1, with D unresolved. Trimming cost V 1 base and J 0 bases, with 16 bases left between them. Looked up from germline, CDR1 is SGHRS and CDR2 is YFSETQ. This CDR3 comprises 17 residues. For the CDR3, the DNA is TGCGCCAGCAGCTTGAAGGAGCGGTTCGGCATGAACACTGAAGCTTTCTTT. Translation gives CASSLKERFGMNTEAFF.

The chain employs TRBV27 and TRBJ1-5, with D maybe TRBD1 (6 bases). Trimming removed 6 bases at V and 0 bases at J, with 15 bases between. The germline gives CDR1 MNHEY, CDR2 SMNVEV (reference sequence). The CDR3 totals 16 residues. The CDR3 reads CASRSTGRNSNQPQHF. The DNA for the CDR3 is TGTGCCAGCAGATCAACAGGGCGGAATAGCAATCAGCCCCAGCATTTT.

The chain joins TRBV11-3 to TRBJ1-1; 7 bases fit TRBD1. Germline CDR1 SGHNT, CDR2 YENEEA. V gave up 0 bases and J gave up 1 base; unmatched junction bases: 8. CDR3 size: 17 residues. In DNA form, the CDR3 reads TGTGCCAGCAGCTTAGATAGAGCCGGGACAGCGAACACTGAAGCTTTCTTT. Translated: CASSLDRAGTANTEAFF. The variable domain in full, completed from reference TRBV11-3 and TRBJ1-1, reads EAGVVQSPRYKIIEKKQPVAFWCNPISGHNTLYWYLQNLGQGPELLIRYENEEAVDDSQLPKDRFSAERLKGVDSTLKIQPAELGDSAVYLCASSLDRAGTANTEAFFGQGTRLTVV.

This clone was counted a few times. V and J are TRBV27 and TRBJ2-1; 11 nucleotides line up with TRBD2. Germline V gene sequence: CDR1 MNHEY, CDR2 SMNVEV (reference sequence). Losses at the gene ends were 4 bases for V and 8 bases for J; bases not matched to a gene: 10. The CDR3 covers 16 residues. CDR3 bases: TGTGCCAGCAGTTCGCTAACTAGCGGGAGTATTGATGAGCAGTTCTTC. It is translated as CASSSLTSGSIDEQFF.